Shown below are 18 T cell receptor beta chains from a single sample sequenced in a study of blood T cell repertoires in COVID-19. Using immunoSEQ multiplex PCR, the repertoire was profiled, and TCRdb retains in-frame clones only, with some absent. The data contain 490,000 or so clones, roughly nine tenths of them singletons. What was sequenced was PBMCs or T cells enriched from blood (not recorded which). All receptors come from a woman in her fifties or sixties who had recovered from COVID-19.

DNA for the CDR3: TGTGCCAGCAGCTTAGCCCCGAGCGGGGGAGGCACAGATACGCAGTATTTT. Protein sequence: CASSLAPSGGGTDTQYF. V usage is TRBV7-2 and J usage is TRBJ2-3; 8 bases align to TRBD2. The CDR3 totals 17 residues. Germline CDR1 is SGHTA and CDR2 is FQGNSA. J was trimmed by 1 base and V by 0 bases; bases with no gene match: 6. The whole variable domain, filled in from reference TRBV7-2 and TRBJ2-3, reads GAGVSQSPSNKVTEKGKDVELRCDPISGHTALYWYRQSLGQGLEFLIYFQGNSAPDKSGLPSDRFSAERTGGSVSTLTIQRTQQEDSAVYLCASSLAPSGGGTDTQYFGPGTRLTVL.

V usage is TRBV7-2 and J usage is TRBJ1-6; D may be TRBD1 (6 bases). Germline V lookup: CDR1 SGHTA, CDR2 FQGNSA. V gave up 4 bases and J gave up 3 bases, with 10 bases separating them. The CDR3 length is 15 residues. In DNA form, the CDR3 reads TGTGCCAGCAGCTCAGGGGTCTACTATAATTCACCCCTCCACTTT. Translating it yields CASSSGVYYNSPLHF.

This clone is a singleton in its sample. The rearrangement joins TRBV18 to TRBJ2-3; 8 nucleotides match TRBD1. The CDR3 runs 13 residues. The J segment lost 5 bases and the V segment lost 6 bases, leaving 4 bases of the junction unmatched. Germline V lookup: CDR1 KGHSH, CDR2 LQKENI. CDR3 nucleotides: TGTGCCAGCTCCCAAACAGGGGGAGATACGCAGTATTTT. It yields the protein CASSQTGGDTQYF.

This rearrangement joins TRBV24-1 to TRBJ1-2; D gene ambiguous. Germline V gene data show CDR1 as KGHDR and CDR2 as SFDVKD. Trimming removed 0 bases at V and 8 bases at J, with 9 bases between. This CDR3 has 13 residues. CDR3 sequence reads: CATSDLSTRGYTF. The CDR3 nucleotides read TGTGCCACCAGTGATTTGAGCACCAGGGGCTACACCTTC.

Note on this clone: Other nucleotide sequences in the sample specify the same CDR3. The V gene is TRBV10-3, the J gene TRBJ1-1; TRBD1 is a possible D gene (5 bases). Germline CDR1 and CDR2: ENHRY and SYGVKD. This CDR3 is 13 amino acids long. V was shortened by 4 bases and J by 0 bases, with 6 bases between the two germline ends. The CDR3 DNA reads TGTGCCATCAGTGGGGGCCTGAACACTGAAGCTTTCTTT. This translates into CAISGGLNTEAFF.

The chain employs TRBV6-5 and TRBJ1-5; a weak D match, TRBD1 (6 bases). From germline, CDR1 is MNHEY and CDR2 SVGAGI. The CDR3 runs 13 residues. The ends were cut back, 6 bases at V and 9 bases at J, with 15 bases in the middle. CDR3 region: CASSVQGTRPQHF. The CDR3 DNA reads TGTGCCAGCAGCGTACAGGGTACCCGGCCCCAGCATTTT.

V is TRBV28 and J is TRBJ2-3, with TRBD2 as a possible D gene (7 bases). Germline V CDR1 and CDR2: MDHEN, SYDVKM. There are 14 residues in the CDR3. V was cut by 7 bases and J by 6 bases, with 17 bases left in between. The CDR3 DNA reads as TGTGCCAGCAAATTGGGGGGGCTCGGGGATACGCAGTATTTT. Residues: CASKLGGLGDTQYF.

Written as DNA, the CDR3 is TGTGCCAGCAGCTTGCGCTTTTACACTGGAAACACCATATATTTT. Protein: CASSLRFYTGNTIYF. The V and J genes are TRBV5-8 and TRBJ1-3; D remains unclear. Germline CDR1 and CDR2: SGHTS and YDEGEE. This CDR3 contains 15 residues. Trimming shortened V by 1 base and J by 2 bases, and 10 bases separated the two germline ends.

The chain uses TRBV18 and TRBJ1-2; 7 bases fit TRBD1. Losses at the gene ends were 6 bases for V and 5 bases for J; bases not matched to a gene: 6. CDR3 length: 13 residues. Germline CDR1 is KGHSH and CDR2 is LQKENI. The CDR3 DNA sequence: TGTGCCAGCTCCCCCGACAGGGAGTATGGCTACACCTTC. Encoded protein: CASSPDREYGYTF. The variable domain in full, completed from reference TRBV18 and TRBJ1-2, reads NAGVMQNPRHLVRRRGQEARLRCSPMKGHSHVYWYRQLPEEGLKFMVYLQKENIIDESGMPKERFSAEFPKEGPSILRIQQVVRGDSAAYFCASSPDREYGYTFGSGTRLTVV.

V usage is TRBV7-9 and J usage is TRBJ1-4; 10 positions agree with TRBD1. The CDR3 consists of 16 residues. J gave up 7 bases and V 0 bases, and 5 bases lay outside the gene matches. Germline lookup yields CDR1 SEHNR and CDR2 FQNEAQ (reference sequence). In nucleotides, the CDR3 is TGTGCCAGCAGCTTAGCCGGGGACAGGGGTGGTGAAAAACTGTTTTTT. This encodes CASSLAGDRGGEKLFF.

This rearrangement joins TRBV7-2 to TRBJ2-7; 12 bases are a match to TRBD2. Germline assignment: CDR1 SGHTA and CDR2 FQGNSA. The CDR3 has 15 residues. V was pared by 5 bases and J by 2 bases, with 4 bases of the junction left unmatched. The CDR3 reads CASSTSSGGAYEQYV. The CDR3, as DNA: TGTGCCAGCAGCACCTCTAGCGGGGGGGCCTACGAGCAGTACGTC.

The chain has TRBV3-1 (or the pseudogene TRBV3-2) and TRBJ1-5, with D perhaps matching TRBD1 (6 bases). The V and J ends lost 4 bases and 8 bases respectively, with 12 bases between them. Germline V gene lookup returns CDR1 LGHDT and CDR2 YNNKEL (reference sequence). The CDR3 is made up of 13 amino acids. The CDR3, as DNA: TGTGCCAGCAGCCCCGACAGGTTCGAGCCCCAGCATTTT. It yields the protein CASSPDRFEPQHF.

The rearrangement joins TRBV5-4 to TRBJ1-2; weak D call: TRBD1 (6 bases). The CDR3 has 12 residues. Trimming took 2 bases from V and 4 from J, leaving 6 bases between them. Germline V CDR1 and CDR2: SGHNT, YYREEE (reference sequence). This CDR3 reads CASSLQGYGYTF. CDR3 bases: TGTGCCAGCAGCTTACAGGGCTATGGCTACACCTTC.

The gene calls are TRBV5-1 and TRBJ2-5; TRBD1 is a possible D gene (6 bases). Trimming removed 0 bases at V and 1 base at J, with 13 bases between. Germline V lookup: CDR1 SGHRS, CDR2 YFSETQ. CDR3 length equals 16 residues. CDR3 amino acids: CASSLASGRGQETQYF. The CDR3 DNA reads TGCGCCAGCAGCTTGGCCTCCGGCAGGGGCCAAGAGACCCAGTACTTC.

V and J are TRBV5-6 and TRBJ1-5; 7 bases are a match to TRBD1. The CDR3 length is 15 residues. The germline V gene encodes CDR1 SGHDT and CDR2 YYEEEE. Trimming cost V 0 bases and J 7 bases; bases outside gene matches: 7. DNA for the CDR3: TGTGCCAGCAGCTTGGCGATCTTAGGGGGCCAGCCCCAGCATTTT. This sequence encodes CASSLAILGGQPQHF.

The genes are TRBV28 and TRBJ1-2; TRBD1 agrees at 8 bases. V trimming: 5 bases; J trimming: 8 bases; junction bases outside the gene matches: 16. Germline loops: CDR1 MDHEN, CDR2 SYDVKM. The CDR3 consists of 16 residues. CDR3 loop: CASSTGTGDLYGGYTF. CDR3 nucleotide sequence: TGTGCCAGCAGTACCGGGACAGGAGACCTCTATGGCGGCTACACCTTC.

The rearrangement links TRBV5-6 to TRBJ1-1, with D unclear. This CDR3 region has 13 residues. Trimming took off 2 bases at V and 0 bases at J, with 5 bases between the two ends. Per germline, CDR1 SGHDT and CDR2 YYEEEE. CDR3 DNA: TGTGCCAGCAGCTTCTTTTTGAACACTGAAGCTTTCTTT. It codes for CASSFFLNTEAFF. Supplemented by reference TRBV5-6 and TRBJ1-1, the full variable domain reads DAGVTQSPTHLIKTRGQQVTLRCSPKSGHDTVSWYQQALGQGPQFIFQYYEEEERQRGNFPDRFSGHQFPNYSSELNVNALLLGDSALYLCASSFFLNTEAFFGQGTRLTVV.

The chain links TRBV10-3 to TRBJ1-4, with TRBD1 as a possible D gene (5 bases). The CDR3 totals 14 residues. V gave up 6 bases and J gave up 2 bases, with 10 bases separating them. CDR1 and CDR2 from the germline V gene are ENHRY and SYGVKD. CDR3 coding DNA: TGTGCCATCAGAAACGCAGGGACTAATGAAAAACTGTTTTTT. Translating gives CAIRNAGTNEKLFF.